What follows describes a single T cell receptor (beta chain). What it binds is not known. CDR1 and CDR2 from the germline V gene are SGHRS and YFSETQ. The CDR3 loop spans 17 amino acids. The trim removed 4 bases at V and 3 bases at J, leaving 12 bases unmatched. The sample comes from a study of T cell repertoires in cytomegalovirus infection. Study information: It was the public TCR beta signatures that indicated both CMV infection and matching HLA type.

TCRdb reprocessed the reads with MiXCR, giving one entry per CDR3 protein. The sample gives 630,000 or so distinct CDR3 sequences, approximately 24% of which show up once; less than 9.5% is in the top ten. Whole-study findings and limits: Dominant in the ex vivo response were TCR beta clonotypes restricted by HLA-C and specific for CMV.

Material: CD8+ T cells from PBMCs. The chain recombines TRBV5-1 with TRBJ2-2; 7 bases are shared with TRBD1. The receptor comes from a human donor in good health (CMV status not recorded). Some clones in this sample may be carry-over from other donors' samples. The CDR3 reads CASSGWPGGIDTGELFF. The CDR3 DNA is TGCGCCAGCAGCGGGTGGCCAGGGGGAATAGACACCGGGGAGCTGTTTTTT.